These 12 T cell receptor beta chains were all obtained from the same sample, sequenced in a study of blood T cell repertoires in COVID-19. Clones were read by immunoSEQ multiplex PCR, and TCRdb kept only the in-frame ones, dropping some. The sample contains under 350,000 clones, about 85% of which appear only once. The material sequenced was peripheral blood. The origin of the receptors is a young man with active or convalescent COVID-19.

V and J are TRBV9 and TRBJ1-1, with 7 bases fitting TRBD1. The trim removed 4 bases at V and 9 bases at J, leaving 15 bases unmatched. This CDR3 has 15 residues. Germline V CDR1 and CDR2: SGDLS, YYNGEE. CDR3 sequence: CASSSNTGDSVKAFF. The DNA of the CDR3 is TGTGCCAGCAGCTCAAACACAGGGGACAGTGTAAAAGCTTTCTTT.

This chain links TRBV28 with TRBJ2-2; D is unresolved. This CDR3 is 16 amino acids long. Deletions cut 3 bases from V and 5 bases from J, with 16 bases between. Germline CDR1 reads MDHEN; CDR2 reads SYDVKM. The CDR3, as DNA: TGTGCCAGCAGTTTCGCGCTCCGGGTTAGGACCGGGGAGCTGTTTTTT. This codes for CASSFALRVRTGELFF.

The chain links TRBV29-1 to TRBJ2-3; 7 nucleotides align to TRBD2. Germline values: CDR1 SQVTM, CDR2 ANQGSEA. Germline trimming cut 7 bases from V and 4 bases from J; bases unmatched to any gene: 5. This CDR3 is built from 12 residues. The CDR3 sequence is CSGTGGADTQYF. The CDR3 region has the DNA TGCAGCGGGACGGGGGGTGCAGATACGCAGTATTTT.

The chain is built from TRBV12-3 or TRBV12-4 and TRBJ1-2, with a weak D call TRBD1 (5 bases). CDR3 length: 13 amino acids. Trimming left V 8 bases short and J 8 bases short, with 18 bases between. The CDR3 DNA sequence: TGTGCCAGCGGCGAGGAGACAGATCTAGGCTACACCTTC. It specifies CASGEETDLGYTF.

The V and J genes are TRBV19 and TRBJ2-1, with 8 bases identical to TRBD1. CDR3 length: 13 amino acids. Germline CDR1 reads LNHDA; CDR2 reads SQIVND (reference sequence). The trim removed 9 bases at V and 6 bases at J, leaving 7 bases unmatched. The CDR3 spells CASSRGLRNEQFF. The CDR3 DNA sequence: TGTGCCAGCTCCAGGGGGCTACGCAATGAGCAGTTCTTC.

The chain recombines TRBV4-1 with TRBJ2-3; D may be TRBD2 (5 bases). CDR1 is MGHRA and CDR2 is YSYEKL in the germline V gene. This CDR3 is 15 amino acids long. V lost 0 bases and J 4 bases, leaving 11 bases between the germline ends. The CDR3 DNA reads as TGCGCCAGCAGCCAAGACCCGACGGGGTCAGATACGCAGTATTTT. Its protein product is CASSQDPTGSDTQYF.

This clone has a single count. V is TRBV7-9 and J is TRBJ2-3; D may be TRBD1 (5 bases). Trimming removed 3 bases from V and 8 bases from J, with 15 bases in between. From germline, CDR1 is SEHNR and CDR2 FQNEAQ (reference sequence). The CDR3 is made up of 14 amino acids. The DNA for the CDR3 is TGTGCCAGCAGCTTCAATCAGGGCCCTGGTACGCAGTATTTT. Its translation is CASSFNQGPGTQYF.

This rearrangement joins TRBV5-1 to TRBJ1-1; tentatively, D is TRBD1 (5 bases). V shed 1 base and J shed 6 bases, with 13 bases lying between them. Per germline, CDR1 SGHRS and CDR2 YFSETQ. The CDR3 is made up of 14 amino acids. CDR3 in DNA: TGCGCCAGCAGCTTGAGTCAGGGAGGCCCTGAAGCTTTCTTT. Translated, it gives CASSLSQGGPEAFF.

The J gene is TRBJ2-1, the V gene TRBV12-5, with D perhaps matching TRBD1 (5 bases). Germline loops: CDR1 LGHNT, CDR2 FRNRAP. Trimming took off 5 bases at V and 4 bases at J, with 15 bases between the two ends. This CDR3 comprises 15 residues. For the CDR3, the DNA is TGTGCTAGTGGTGGGTATGGGCAGGGATACAATGAGCAGTTCTTC. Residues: CASGGYGQGYNEQFF.

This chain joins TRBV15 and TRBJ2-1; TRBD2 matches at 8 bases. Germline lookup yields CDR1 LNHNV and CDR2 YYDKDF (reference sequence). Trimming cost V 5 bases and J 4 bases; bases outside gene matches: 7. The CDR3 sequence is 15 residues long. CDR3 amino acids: CATSSTSGLYNEQFF. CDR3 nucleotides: TGTGCCACCAGCTCTACTAGCGGTTTATACAATGAGCAGTTCTTC. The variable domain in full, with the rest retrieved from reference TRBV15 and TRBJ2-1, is DAMVIQNPRYQVTQFGKPVTLSCSQTLNHNVMYWYQQKSSQAPKLLFHYYDKDFNNEADTPDNFQSRRPNTSFCFLDIRSPGLGDTAMYLCATSSTSGLYNEQFFGPGTRLTVL.

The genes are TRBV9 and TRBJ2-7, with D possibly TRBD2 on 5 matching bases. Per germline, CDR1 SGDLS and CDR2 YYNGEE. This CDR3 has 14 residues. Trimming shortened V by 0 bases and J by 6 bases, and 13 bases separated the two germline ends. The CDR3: CASSVVSGPGEQYF. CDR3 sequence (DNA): TGTGCCAGCAGCGTAGTAAGCGGCCCGGGCGAGCAGTACTTC.

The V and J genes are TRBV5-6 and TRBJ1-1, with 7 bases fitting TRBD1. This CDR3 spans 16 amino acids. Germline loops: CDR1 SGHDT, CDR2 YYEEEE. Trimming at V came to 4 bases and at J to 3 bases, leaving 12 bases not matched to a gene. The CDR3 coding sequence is TGTGCCAGCAGCCTATTCCACCGGGACAGATACACTGAAGCTTTCTTT. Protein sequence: CASSLFHRDRYTEAFF.